Listed below are T cell receptor beta chains from one sample, sequenced in a study of T cell responses to AZD1222 COVID-19 vaccine. Libraries were prepared by immunoSEQ multiplex PCR; TCRdb keeps only in-frame clonotypes and omits some of them. The table shows 100,000 to 150,000 clones, with about 85% occurring only once. Material: peripheral blood, obtained on day 0 of AZD1222 vaccination. The receptors originated from an adult in good health. CDR3s include the opening cysteine and the closing phenylalanine or tryptophan. The D gene is left open where the match is weak. The listing skips clone size in some rows; elsewhere it reads once, few, many or a size class.

size: -; V: TRBV6-6; J: TRBJ1-5; length: 13; D: -; DNA: TGTGCCAGTTCAACAGGGCCCAATCAGCCCCAGCATTTT; CDR3: CASSTGPNQPQHF
size: -; V: TRBV7-9; J: TRBJ2-5; length: 15; D: -; DNA: TGTGCCAGCAGCTTAGCGCCCCAGGGGTTTGAGACCCAGTACTTC; CDR3: CASSLAPQGFETQYF
size: -; V: TRBV4-3; J: TRBJ2-3; length: 17; D: TRBD1; DNA: TGCGCCAGCAGCCACGGACCGGGACAGGGGGCCACAGATACGCAGTATTTT; CDR3: CASSHGPGQGATDTQYF
size: -; V: TRBV4-3; J: TRBJ1-1; length: 17; D: -; DNA: TGCGCCAGCAGCCTGACAGGTTGGGGGTATGCGGACACTGAAGCTTTCTTT; CDR3: CASSLTGWGYADTEAFF
size: -; V: TRBV27; J: TRBJ2-3; length: 17; D: TRBD1; DNA: TGTGCCAGCAGTTTATCATTTGCTGGGACAGTACAAGATACGCAGTATTTT; CDR3: CASSLSFAGTVQDTQYF
size: -; V: TRBV4-3; J: TRBJ1-1; length: 14; D: -; DNA: TGCGCCAGCAGCCAATGGGCCGAGGACACTGAAGCTTTCTTT; CDR3: CASSQWAEDTEAFF
size: -; V: TRBV7-2; J: TRBJ1-2; length: 15; D: -; DNA: TGTGCCAGCAGCTTAGGGATAGGGCGAGAGTATGGCTACACCTTC; CDR3: CASSLGIGREYGYTF
size: once; V: TRBV5-1; J: TRBJ2-7; length: 14; D: TRBD1; DNA: TGCGCCAGCAGCTTGGGCAGGGGGCCGGGAGAGCAGTACTTC; CDR3: CASSLGRGPGEQYF
size: -; V: TRBV7-6; J: TRBJ2-7; length: 14; D: -; DNA: TGTGCCAGCAGCTTAAGGGCGGGGACCTACGAGCAGTACTTC; CDR3: CASSLRAGTYEQYF
size: few; V: TRBV4-3; J: TRBJ1-5; length: 13; D: -; DNA: TGCGCCAGCAGCCAAGATGGGGGACAGCCCCAGCATTTT; CDR3: CASSQDGGQPQHF
size: -; V: TRBV7-2; J: TRBJ1-5; length: 13; D: TRBD1; DNA: TGTGCCAGCAGCTACAGGGGGAATCAGCCCCAGCATTTT; CDR3: CASSYRGNQPQHF
size: -; V: TRBV19; J: TRBJ1-3; length: 17; D: TRBD1; DNA: TGTGCCAGTAGTATTTTGGGACAGGGAATTCCTGGAAACACCATATATTTT; CDR3: CASSILGQGIPGNTIYF
size: -; V: TRBV11-1; J: TRBJ2-7; length: 15; D: -; DNA: TGTGCCAGCAGCGATAGCCGGGACCCCATCTACGAGCAGTACTTC; CDR3: CASSDSRDPIYEQYF
size: -; V: TRBV2; J: TRBJ1-4; length: 15; D: -; DNA: TGTGCCAGCACAGGGAGTGCTACAACTAATGAAAAACTGTTTTTT; CDR3: CASTGSATTNEKLFF
size: -; V: TRBV29-1; J: TRBJ2-7; length: 16; D: -; DNA: TGCAGCGTTTACCAACCCGACCCCGGGGGGCGCTACGAGCAGTACTTC; CDR3: CSVYQPDPGGRYEQYF
size: -; V: TRBV19; J: TRBJ2-2; length: 19; D: TRBD2; DNA: TGTGCCAGTATGGGACTAGCGGGAGGCCTTGACCACCCCACCGGGGAGCTGTTTTTT; CDR3: CASMGLAGGLDHPTGELFF
size: -; V: TRBV12-3/TRBV12-4; J: TRBJ2-1; length: 11; D: -; DNA: TGTGCCAGCAGTTTCTACAATGAGCAGTTCTTC; CDR3: CASSFYNEQFF
size: -; V: TRBV9; J: TRBJ2-7; length: 15; D: TRBD1; DNA: TGTGCCAGCAGCGCCGGGACAGTCCCTTCCTACGAGCAGTACTTC; CDR3: CASSAGTVPSYEQYF
size: -; V: TRBV11-3; J: TRBJ2-3; length: 14; D: TRBD1; DNA: TGTGCCAGCGGGGACAGGGCTAGCACAGATACGCAGTATTTT; CDR3: CASGDRASTDTQYF
size: once; V: TRBV3-1/TRBV3-2; J: TRBJ1-3; length: 14; D: -; DNA: TGTGCCAGCAGTTTGATCAGTGCTGGAAACACCATATATTTT; CDR3: CASSLISAGNTIYF
size: -; V: TRBV19; J: TRBJ1-2; length: 16; D: -; DNA: TGTGCCAGTAGTTGGGGCCAGGGGCCGGGGGGCTATGGCTACACCTTC; CDR3: CASSWGQGPGGYGYTF
size: -; V: TRBV24-1; J: TRBJ1-5; length: 14; D: -; DNA: TGTGCCACCAGTGACGGTGGGAGCAATCAGCCCCAGCATTTT; CDR3: CATSDGGSNQPQHF
size: -; V: TRBV24-1; J: TRBJ2-7; length: 11; D: -; DNA: TGTGCCACCAGTGATTCCTACGAGCAGTACTTC; CDR3: CATSDSYEQYF
size: -; V: TRBV2; J: TRBJ1-4; length: 14; D: -; DNA: TGTGCCAGCAGAGATACAGCCTGGGATGAAAAACTGTTTTTT; CDR3: CASRDTAWDEKLFF
size: once; V: TRBV4-3; J: TRBJ1-3; length: 16; D: -; DNA: TGCGCCAGCAGCCAAGACTCGGCAGGGCCTGGAAACACCATATATTTT; CDR3: CASSQDSAGPGNTIYF
size: -; V: TRBV6-5; J: TRBJ1-1; length: 15; D: -; DNA: TGTGCCAGCAGTTACTCTGGGAGTATGAACACTGAAGCTTTCTTT; CDR3: CASSYSGSMNTEAFF
size: -; V: TRBV28; J: TRBJ2-5; length: 16; D: -; DNA: TGTGCCAGCAGTCCACCATCAAGGGGGATCGGGGAGACCCAGTACTTC; CDR3: CASSPPSRGIGETQYF
size: -; V: TRBV4-3; J: TRBJ1-1; length: 14; D: -; DNA: TGCGCCAGCAGCCCTGTGGAAAGGGGCACTGAAGCTTTCTTT; CDR3: CASSPVERGTEAFF
size: -; V: TRBV7-9; J: TRBJ1-2; length: 14; D: TRBD1; DNA: TGTGCCAGCAGCCCTCGGACAGGGCAACGCGGCTACACCTTC; CDR3: CASSPRTGQRGYTF
size: -; V: TRBV9; J: TRBJ1-6; length: 15; D: -; DNA: TGTGCCAGCAGCGTAGTGGCAGATAGAAGGTCACCCCTCCACTTT; CDR3: CASSVVADRRSPLHF
size: -; V: TRBV19; J: TRBJ2-7; length: 15; D: -; DNA: TGTGCCAGTAGCATAAAAGGAGACCGGAGCTACGAGCAGTACTTC; CDR3: CASSIKGDRSYEQYF
size: -; V: TRBV7-9; J: TRBJ1-2; length: 16; D: -; DNA: TGTGCCAGCAGCGACCTCTTGGGGGGCACTAACTATGGCTACACCTTC; CDR3: CASSDLLGGTNYGYTF
size: -; V: TRBV7-2; J: TRBJ1-2; length: 15; D: TRBD1; DNA: TGTGCCAGCAGCCCCGACAGGGGTTCCGCCTATGGCTACACCTTC; CDR3: CASSPDRGSAYGYTF
size: -; V: TRBV28; J: TRBJ2-5; length: 14; D: -; DNA: TGTGCCAGCAGTTCCCCCCAGGGTAAAGAGACCCAGTACTTC; CDR3: CASSSPQGKETQYF
size: -; V: TRBV7-7; J: TRBJ2-5; length: 13; D: -; DNA: TGTGCTAGCAGCTTGCCAGGGCAAGAGACCCAGTACTTC; CDR3: CASSLPGQETQYF
size: -; V: TRBV18; J: TRBJ2-7; length: 14; D: -; DNA: TGTGCCAGCTCACCGGGGGACCACGGCTACGAGCAGTACTTC; CDR3: CASSPGDHGYEQYF
size: -; V: TRBV3-1/TRBV3-2; J: TRBJ1-1; length: 16; D: TRBD1; DNA: TGTGCCAGCAGCCAAGTCCCGGGACAGGGAGGGACTGAAGCTTTCTTT; CDR3: CASSQVPGQGGTEAFF
size: once; V: TRBV7-8; J: TRBJ1-5; length: 16; D: -; DNA: TGTGCCAGCAGCTTAGAAGGGGGGCCGAGCAATCAGCCCCAGCATTTT; CDR3: CASSLEGGPSNQPQHF
size: -; V: TRBV6-4; J: TRBJ1-5; length: 19; D: -; DNA: TGTGCCAGCAGTGACAGCTACCGACTTAAGGACAGTAGCAATCAGCCCCAGCATTTT; CDR3: CASSDSYRLKDSSNQPQHF
size: many; V: TRBV5-1; J: TRBJ2-5; length: 15; D: -; DNA: TGCGCCAGCAGCCCCGGGGAGAGGGGCGGGGAGACCCAGTACTTC; CDR3: CASSPGERGGETQYF
size: -; V: TRBV4-1; J: TRBJ1-2; length: 16; D: -; DNA: TGCGCCAGCAGCCAAGATCAAACGGGGAGGGTAGATGGCTACACCTTC; CDR3: CASSQDQTGRVDGYTF
size: few; V: TRBV30; J: TRBJ2-1; length: 12; D: TRBD2; DNA: TGTGCCTGGAGTAGCGGGAGGAATGAGCAGTTCTTC; CDR3: CAWSSGRNEQFF
size: -; V: TRBV10-3; J: TRBJ1-6; length: 14; D: TRBD1; DNA: TGTGCCATCAGTGGTTACAGGGGGAATTCACCCCTCCACTTT; CDR3: CAISGYRGNSPLHF
size: -; V: TRBV28; J: TRBJ2-5; length: 13; D: -; DNA: TGTGCCAGCAGTTTCGGGGCCCAAGAGACCCAGTACTTC; CDR3: CASSFGAQETQYF
size: -; V: TRBV5-1; J: TRBJ2-7; length: 13; D: -; DNA: TGCGCCAGCAGCTCCCCAGTCTCCTACGAGCAGTACTTC; CDR3: CASSSPVSYEQYF
size: -; V: TRBV7-8; J: TRBJ2-2; length: 13; D: -; DNA: TGTGCCAGCGGCGGAAGTGTGAGCGGGGAGCTGTTTTTT; CDR3: CASGGSVSGELFF
size: -; V: TRBV5-4; J: TRBJ2-5; length: 14; D: -; DNA: TGTGCCAGCAGCGCCCAAGGGGGGGCGGAGACCCAGTACTTC; CDR3: CASSAQGGAETQYF
size: -; V: TRBV2; J: TRBJ1-1; length: 14; D: -; DNA: TGTGCCAGCCGCCATTTCAGGGAGAACACTGAAGCTTTCTTT; CDR3: CASRHFRENTEAFF